The rows below give T cell receptor beta chains drawn from one sample of a study of T-cell memory formation after mild COVID-19. TCRdb passed the 5' RACE reads through MiXCR, listing each CDR3 protein once. This sample has fewer than 650,000 distinct CDR3 sequences; about 22% occur once, and the top ten carry approximately 8.4%. The sequencing input was PBMCs or a T cell subset sorted from them (not recorded which). The receptors originated from an adult woman who had mild COVID-19 (a few samples of this study predate the infection). Cell type and time point are not known. Both conserved end residues are part of each CDR3. The D gene is left open where the match is weak. Some rows mark clone size as missing; the rest say once, few, many or name a class of expanded clone.

abundance	v_gene	j_gene	d_gene	CDR3aa	CDR3nt
few	TRBV7-9	TRBJ2-3	TRBD1	CASSSRGQGGSDTQYF	TGTGCCAGCAGCTCCCGGGGACAGGGAGGTTCCGATACGCAGTATTTT
.	TRBV5-1	TRBJ2-1	TRBD2	CASQLLTSGGYNEQFF	TGCGCCAGCCAGTTACTTACTAGCGGGGGATACAATGAGCAGTTCTTC
.	TRBV25-1	TRBJ2-7	TRBD1	CASSSQRDRGRSEASSYEQYF	TGTGCCAGCAGTTCCCAGAGGGACAGGGGGCGCTCTGAAGCGAGCTCCTACGAGCAGTACTTC
few	TRBV10-3	TRBJ2-1	.	CAIRLATYNEQFF	TGTGCCATCAGGCTAGCGACTTACAATGAGCAGTTCTTC
.	TRBV12-3/TRBV12-4	TRBJ1-2	.	CASSLPRGNYGYTF	TGTGCCAGCAGTCTCCCTCGGGGTAACTATGGCTACACCTTC
few	TRBV5-5	TRBJ2-7	TRBD2	CASSPSGTKVYEQYF	TGTGCCAGCAGCCCGTCCGGGACTAAGGTCTACGAGCAGTACTTC
few	TRBV11-2	TRBJ2-3	.	CASSRNRGTDTQYF	TGTGCCAGCAGTCGGAACCGGGGGACAGATACGCAGTATTTT
.	TRBV7-9	TRBJ1-2	.	CASSRIGASGYTF	TGTGCCAGCAGCCGAATAGGGGCGTCTGGCTACACCTTC
.	TRBV6-1	TRBJ2-5	.	CASSALGGGVVETQYF	TGTGCCAGCAGTGCCCTGGGAGGGGGGGTGGTAGAGACCCAGTACTTC
.	TRBV2	TRBJ1-4	.	CASRGAYKLFF	TGTGCCAGCAGAGGGGCGTATAAACTGTTTTTT
few	TRBV24-1	TRBJ2-3	TRBD2	CATSDVAGGTDTQYF	TGTGCCACCAGTGATGTAGCGGGGGGCACAGATACGCAGTATTTT